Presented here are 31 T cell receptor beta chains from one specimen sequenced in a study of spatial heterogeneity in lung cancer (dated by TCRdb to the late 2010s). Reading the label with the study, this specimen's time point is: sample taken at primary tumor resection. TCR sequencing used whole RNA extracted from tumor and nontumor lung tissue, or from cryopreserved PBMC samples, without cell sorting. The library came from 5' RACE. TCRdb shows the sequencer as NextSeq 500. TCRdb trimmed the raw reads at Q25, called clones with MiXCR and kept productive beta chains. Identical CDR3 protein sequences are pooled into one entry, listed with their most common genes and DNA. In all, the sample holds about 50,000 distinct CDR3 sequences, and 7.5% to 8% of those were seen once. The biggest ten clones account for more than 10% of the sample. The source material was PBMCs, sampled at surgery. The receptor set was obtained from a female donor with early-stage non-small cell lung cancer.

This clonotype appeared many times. CDR3: CASSSQGSLGNEQFF. CDR3 DNA sequence: TGTGCCAGCAGCTCGCAGGGGAGTTTGGGGAATGAGCAGTTCTTC. This chain links TRBV13 with TRBJ2-1, with D tentatively TRBD1 (6 bases). Trimming shortened V by 4 bases and J by 7 bases, and 17 bases separated the two germline ends. Germline lookup yields CDR1 PRHDT and CDR2 FYEKMQ (reference sequence). The CDR3 length is 15 residues.

DNA for the CDR3: TGTGCCAGCAGCTTAGAGGTGGCAGGGACTGAAGCTTTCTTT. This encodes CASSLEVAGTEAFF. This chain uses TRBV7-8 with TRBJ1-1; a possible D gene is TRBD1 (5 bases). The ends were cut back, 1 base at V and 5 bases at J, with 11 bases in the middle. Germline CDR1 is SGHVS and CDR2 is FQNEAQ. This CDR3 is 14 amino acids long.

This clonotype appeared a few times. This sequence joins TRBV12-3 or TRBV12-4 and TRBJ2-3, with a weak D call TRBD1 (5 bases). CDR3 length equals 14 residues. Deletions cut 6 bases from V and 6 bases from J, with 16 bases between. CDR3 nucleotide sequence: TGTGCCAGCAGCCTGACAGTACTGTGGGATACGCAGTATTTT. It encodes CASSLTVLWDTQYF.

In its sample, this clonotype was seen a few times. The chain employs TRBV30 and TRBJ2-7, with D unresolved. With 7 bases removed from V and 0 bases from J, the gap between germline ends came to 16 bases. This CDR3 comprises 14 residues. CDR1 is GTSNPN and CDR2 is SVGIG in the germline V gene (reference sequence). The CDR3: CASNAPPVSYEQYF. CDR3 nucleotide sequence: TGTGCCTCCAATGCCCCCCCTGTCTCCTACGAGCAGTACTTC.

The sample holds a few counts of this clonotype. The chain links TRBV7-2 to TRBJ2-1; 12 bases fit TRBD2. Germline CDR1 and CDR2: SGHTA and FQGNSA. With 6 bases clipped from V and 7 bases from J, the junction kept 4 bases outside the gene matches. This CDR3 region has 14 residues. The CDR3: CASRPSGGANEQFF. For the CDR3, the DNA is TGTGCCAGCAGACCTAGCGGGGGGGCAAATGAGCAGTTCTTC.

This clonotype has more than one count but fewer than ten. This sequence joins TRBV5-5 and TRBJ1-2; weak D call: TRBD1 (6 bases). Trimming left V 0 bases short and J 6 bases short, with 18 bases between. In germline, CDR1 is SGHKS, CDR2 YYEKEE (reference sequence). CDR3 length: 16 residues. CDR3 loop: CASSLGPGVMPDGYTF. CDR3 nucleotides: TGTGCCAGCAGCTTGGGGCCAGGGGTAATGCCGGATGGCTACACCTTC.

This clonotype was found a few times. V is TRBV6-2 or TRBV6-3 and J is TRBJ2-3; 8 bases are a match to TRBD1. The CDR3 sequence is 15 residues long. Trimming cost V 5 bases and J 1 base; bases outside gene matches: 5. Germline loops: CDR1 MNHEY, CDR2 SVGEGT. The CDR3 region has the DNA TGTGCCAGCAGTAGTCAGGGGGCTCGCACAGATACGCAGTATTTT. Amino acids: CASSSQGARTDTQYF.

CDR3 sequence: CAIRGGRDNSPLHF. CDR3 coding DNA: TGTGCCATCCGCGGCGGCCGGGATAATTCACCCCTCCACTTT. The genes are TRBV10-3 and TRBJ1-6; D is unresolved. The CDR3 is 14 residues long. V dropped 8 bases and J dropped 5 bases, with 13 bases sitting between them. CDR1 ENHRY and CDR2 SYGVKD come from the germline V gene.

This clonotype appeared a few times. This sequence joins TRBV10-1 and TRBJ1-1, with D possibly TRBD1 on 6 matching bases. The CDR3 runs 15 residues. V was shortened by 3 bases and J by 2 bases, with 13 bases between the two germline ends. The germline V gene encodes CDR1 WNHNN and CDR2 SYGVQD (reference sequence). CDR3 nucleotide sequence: TGCGCCAGCAGTGACCGGCCGGACAGAAACACTGAAGCTTTCTTT. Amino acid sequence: CASSDRPDRNTEAFF.

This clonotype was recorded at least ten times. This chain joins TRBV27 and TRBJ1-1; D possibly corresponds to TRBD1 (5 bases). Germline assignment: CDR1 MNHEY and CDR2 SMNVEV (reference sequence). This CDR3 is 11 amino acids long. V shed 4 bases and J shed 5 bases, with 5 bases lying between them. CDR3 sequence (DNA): TGTGCCAGCAGTTGGGGGACTGAAGCTTTCTTT. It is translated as CASSWGTEAFF.

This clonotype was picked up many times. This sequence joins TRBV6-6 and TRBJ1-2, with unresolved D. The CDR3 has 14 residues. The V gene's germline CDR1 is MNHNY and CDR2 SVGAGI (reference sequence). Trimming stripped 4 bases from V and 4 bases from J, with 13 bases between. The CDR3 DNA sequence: TGTGCCAGCAGTTCGCAGGAGGCGGTCTATGGCTACACCTTC. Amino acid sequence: CASSSQEAVYGYTF.

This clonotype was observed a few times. The CDR3 region is CASSPGTSGGASYNEQFF. The CDR3 nucleotides read TGTGCCAGCAGCCCCGGGACTAGCGGGGGGGCCTCCTACAATGAGCAGTTCTTC. V usage is TRBV6-2 or TRBV6-3 and J usage is TRBJ2-1, with 16 bases that match TRBD2. Germline CDR1 and CDR2: MNHEY and SVGEGT. The V and J ends lost 6 bases and 0 bases, in that order; junction bases with no gene match: 5. The CDR3 totals 18 residues.

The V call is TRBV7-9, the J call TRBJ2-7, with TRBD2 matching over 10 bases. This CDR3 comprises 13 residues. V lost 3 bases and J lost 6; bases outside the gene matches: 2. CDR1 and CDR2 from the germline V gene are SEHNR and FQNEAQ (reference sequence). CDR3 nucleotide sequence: TGTGCCAGCAGCTTGACTAGCGGGCCCGAGCAGTACTTC. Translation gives CASSLTSGPEQYF.

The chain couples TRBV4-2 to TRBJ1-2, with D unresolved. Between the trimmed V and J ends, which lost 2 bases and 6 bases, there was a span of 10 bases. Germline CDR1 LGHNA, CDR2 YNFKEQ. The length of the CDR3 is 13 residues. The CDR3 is CASSQLVGNGYTF. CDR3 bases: TGTGCCAGCAGCCAACTAGTTGGAAATGGCTACACCTTC.

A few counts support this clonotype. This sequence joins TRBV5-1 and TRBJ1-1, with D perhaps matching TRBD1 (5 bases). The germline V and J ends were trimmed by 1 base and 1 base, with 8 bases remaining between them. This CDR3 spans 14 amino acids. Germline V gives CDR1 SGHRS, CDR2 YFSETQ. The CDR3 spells CASSLQGRNTEAFF. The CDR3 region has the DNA TGCGCCAGCAGCTTGCAGGGCAGGAACACTGAAGCTTTCTTT. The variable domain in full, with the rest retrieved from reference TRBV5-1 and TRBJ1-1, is KAGVTQTPRYLIKTRGQQVTLSCSPISGHRSVSWYQQTPGQGLQFLFEYFSETQRNKGNFPGRFSGRQFSNSRSEMNVSTLELGDSALYLCASSLQGRNTEAFFGQGTRLTVV.

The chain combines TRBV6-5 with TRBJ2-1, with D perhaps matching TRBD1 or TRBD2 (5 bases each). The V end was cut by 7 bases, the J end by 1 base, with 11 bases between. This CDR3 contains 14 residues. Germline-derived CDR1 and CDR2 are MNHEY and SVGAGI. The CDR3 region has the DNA TGTGCCAGCACCCGGGACGGGTCCTACAATGAGCAGTTCTTC. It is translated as CASTRDGSYNEQFF.

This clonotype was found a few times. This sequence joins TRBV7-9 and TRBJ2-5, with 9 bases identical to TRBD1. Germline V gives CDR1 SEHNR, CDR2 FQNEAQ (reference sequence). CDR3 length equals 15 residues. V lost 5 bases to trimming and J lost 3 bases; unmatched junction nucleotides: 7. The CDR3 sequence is CASSIGQGIKETQYF. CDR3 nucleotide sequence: TGTGCCAGCAGCATCGGACAGGGGATAAAAGAGACCCAGTACTTC. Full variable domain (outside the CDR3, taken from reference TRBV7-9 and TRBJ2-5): DTGVSQNPRHKITKRGQNVTFRCDPISEHNRLYWYRQTLGQGPEFLTYFQNEAQLEKSRLLSDRFSAERPKGSFSTLEIQRTEQGDSAMYLCASSIGQGIKETQYFGPGTRLLVL.

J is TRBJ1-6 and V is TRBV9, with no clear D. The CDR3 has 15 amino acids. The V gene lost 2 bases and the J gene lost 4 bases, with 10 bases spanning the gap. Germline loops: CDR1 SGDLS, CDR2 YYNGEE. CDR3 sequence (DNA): TGTGCCAGCAGCGTTTCGGATTTTTATAATTCACCCCTCCACTTT. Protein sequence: CASSVSDFYNSPLHF.

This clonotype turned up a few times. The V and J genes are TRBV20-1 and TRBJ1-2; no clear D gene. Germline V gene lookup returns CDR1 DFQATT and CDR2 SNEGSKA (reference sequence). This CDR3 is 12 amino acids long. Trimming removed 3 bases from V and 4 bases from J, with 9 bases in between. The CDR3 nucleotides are TGCAGTGCTAGTCCGGACCTCTATGGCTACACCTTC. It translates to CSASPDLYGYTF.

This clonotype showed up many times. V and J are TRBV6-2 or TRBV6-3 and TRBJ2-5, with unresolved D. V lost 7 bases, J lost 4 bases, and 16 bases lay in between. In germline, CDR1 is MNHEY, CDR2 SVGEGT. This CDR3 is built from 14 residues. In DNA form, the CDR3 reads TGTGCCAGCACCAACTCTGGCCGTCCAGAGACCCAGTACTTC. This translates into CASTNSGRPETQYF.

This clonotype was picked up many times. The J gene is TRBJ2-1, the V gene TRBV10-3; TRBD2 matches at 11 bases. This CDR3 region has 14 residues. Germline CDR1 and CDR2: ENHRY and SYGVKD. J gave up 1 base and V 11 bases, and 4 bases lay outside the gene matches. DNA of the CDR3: TGTGCCGGCGGGACTAGCGGTTCCTACAATGAGCAGTTCTTC. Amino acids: CAGGTSGSYNEQFF.

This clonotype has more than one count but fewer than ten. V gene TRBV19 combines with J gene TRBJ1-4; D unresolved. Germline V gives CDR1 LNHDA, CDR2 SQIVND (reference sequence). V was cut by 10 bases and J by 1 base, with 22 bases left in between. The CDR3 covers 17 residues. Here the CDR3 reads CATTGLGGKKTNEKLFF. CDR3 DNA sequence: TGTGCCACAACCGGCCTCGGTGGGAAAAAAACTAATGAAAAACTGTTTTTT. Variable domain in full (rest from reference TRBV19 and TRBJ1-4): DGGITQSPKYLFRKEGQNVTLSCEQNLNHDAMYWYRQDPGQGLRLIYYSQIVNDFQKGDIAEGYSVSREKKESFPLTVTSAQKNPTAFYLCATTGLGGKKTNEKLFFGSGTQLSVL.

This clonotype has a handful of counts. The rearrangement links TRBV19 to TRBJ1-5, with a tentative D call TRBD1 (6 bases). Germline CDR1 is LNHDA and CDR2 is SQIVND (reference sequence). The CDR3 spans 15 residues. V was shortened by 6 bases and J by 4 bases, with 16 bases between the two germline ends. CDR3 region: CASRRPGQENQPQHF. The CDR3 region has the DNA TGTGCCAGTAGACGACCGGGACAAGAAAATCAGCCCCAGCATTTT.

CDR3 in amino acids: CATMGSGGPYNEQFF. The CDR3 DNA follows: TGTGCCACCATGGGGTCGGGGGGGCCCTACAATGAGCAGTTCTTC. The chain couples TRBV6-6 to TRBJ2-1, with TRBD2 identical over 8 bases. The V segment lost 10 bases and the J segment 2 bases; nucleotides outside the gene matches: 10. The germline gives CDR1 MNHNY, CDR2 SVGAGI (reference sequence). The CDR3 runs 15 residues.

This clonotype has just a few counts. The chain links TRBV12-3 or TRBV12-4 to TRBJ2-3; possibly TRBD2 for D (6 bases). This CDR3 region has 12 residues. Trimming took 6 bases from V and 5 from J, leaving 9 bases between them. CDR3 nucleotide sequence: TGTGCCAGCAGCCGAGCGGGAGATACGCAGTATTTT. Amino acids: CASSRAGDTQYF.

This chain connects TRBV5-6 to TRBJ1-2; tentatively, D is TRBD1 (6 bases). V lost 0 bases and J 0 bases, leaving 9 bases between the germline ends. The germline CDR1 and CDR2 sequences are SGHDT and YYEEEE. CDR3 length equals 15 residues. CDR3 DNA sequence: TGTGCCAGCAGCTTGGGGGGGGCCCCTAACTATGGCTACACCTTC. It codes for CASSLGGAPNYGYTF.

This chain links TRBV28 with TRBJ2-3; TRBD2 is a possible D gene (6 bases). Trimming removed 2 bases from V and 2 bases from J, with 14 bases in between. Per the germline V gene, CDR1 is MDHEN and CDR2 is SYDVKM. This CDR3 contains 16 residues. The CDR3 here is CASSLLAGSLTDTQYF. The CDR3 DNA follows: TGTGCCAGCAGTTTACTGGCGGGGTCACTCACAGATACGCAGTATTTT.

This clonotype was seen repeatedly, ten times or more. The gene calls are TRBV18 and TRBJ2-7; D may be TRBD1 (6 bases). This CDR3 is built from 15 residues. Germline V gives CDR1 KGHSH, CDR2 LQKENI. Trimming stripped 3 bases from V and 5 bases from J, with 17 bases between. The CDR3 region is CASSPSTTGTHEQYF. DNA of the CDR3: TGTGCCAGCTCACCGTCGACGACAGGCACCCACGAGCAGTACTTC.

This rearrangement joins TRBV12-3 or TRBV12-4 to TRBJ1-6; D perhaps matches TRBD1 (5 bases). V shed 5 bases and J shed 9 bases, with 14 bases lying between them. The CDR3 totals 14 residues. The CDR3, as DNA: TGTGCCAGCAGTCTTGGGGGGGGATTTTCACCCCTCCACTTT. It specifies CASSLGGGFSPLHF.

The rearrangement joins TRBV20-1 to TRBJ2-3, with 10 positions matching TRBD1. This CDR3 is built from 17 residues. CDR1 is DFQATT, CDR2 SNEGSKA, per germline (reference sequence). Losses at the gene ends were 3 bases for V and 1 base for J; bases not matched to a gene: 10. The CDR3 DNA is TGCAGTGCTAGTCCCGGACAGGGGGGGACGGGCACAGATACGCAGTATTTT. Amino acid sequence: CSASPGQGGTGTDTQYF.

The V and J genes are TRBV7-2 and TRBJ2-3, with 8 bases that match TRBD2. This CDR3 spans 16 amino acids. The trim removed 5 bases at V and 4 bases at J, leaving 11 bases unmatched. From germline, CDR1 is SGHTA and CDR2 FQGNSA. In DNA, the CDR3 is TGTGCCAGCAGCACCCCCCAGCGGGGGAATTCAGATACGCAGTATTTT. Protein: CASSTPQRGNSDTQYF.